This T cell receptor (beta chain) was sequenced during a study of cytomegalovirus exposure and HLA in healthy donors. Primers for the PCR totalled 60 Vbeta and 13 Jbeta. Repertoires were generated with immunoSEQ multiplex PCR, while TCRdb's copy carries only in-frame clones and drops some. The top ten hold 4.5% to 6% of the sample, which has 130,000 or so clones, roughly 8.3% seen once. In regard to this clone: Its antigen is as yet unknown.

Regarding the study as a whole: Most sequenced TCRs were rare (though some public TCRs occurred in many donors). A later analysis found that most CMV-associated TCR beta chains appeared HLA-restricted.

Germline lookup yields CDR1 SGHTA and CDR2 FQGNSA. The V end was cut by 1 base, the J end by 1 base, with 4 bases between. This CDR3 has 13 residues. Sequenced input: PBMCs. The J gene is TRBJ1-1, the V gene TRBV7-2; no reliable D call. The source of this sequence is a man between 40 and 49 years old in good health and CMV-seronegative. CDR3 DNA sequence: TGTGCCAGCAGCTTAGGTAGGAACACTGAAGCTTTCTTT. Protein product: CASSLGRNTEAFF.